This T cell receptor (beta chain) was recorded in a study of shared clonotypes between healthy human individuals. The genomic DNA of each subset was split evenly across several immunoSEQ plates. Original methodology: ImmunoSEQ output lacked quality scores and full-length reads, limiting matched filtering. Clones were read by immunoSEQ multiplex PCR, and TCRdb kept only the in-frame ones, dropping some. The DNA gave D and trimming, while V, J and clone size come from that table. Among approximately 2,000,000 clones listed, approximately 90% were seen once. Turning to this clone: The antigen remains undetermined.

Study-wide results and limits: Researchers found naive subsets generally carried larger estimated richness than memory subsets.

Germline lookup yields CDR1 SGDLS and CDR2 YYNGEE. Trimming removed 5 bases from V and 6 bases from J, with 20 bases in between. This CDR3 comprises 16 residues. The sequence derives from a man younger than 30 in good health. Some clones in this sample may be carry-over from other donors' samples. The sequenced sample consisted of naive CD4+ T cells from PBMCs. This sample's subset: CD45RA+ positively selected. This sequence joins TRBV9 and TRBJ2-2; maybe TRBD2 (6 bases). This CDR3 reads CASSQGGLAMAGELFF. CDR3 coding DNA: TGTGCCAGCAGTCAGGGTGGGCTAGCGATGGCCGGGGAGCTGTTTTTT.